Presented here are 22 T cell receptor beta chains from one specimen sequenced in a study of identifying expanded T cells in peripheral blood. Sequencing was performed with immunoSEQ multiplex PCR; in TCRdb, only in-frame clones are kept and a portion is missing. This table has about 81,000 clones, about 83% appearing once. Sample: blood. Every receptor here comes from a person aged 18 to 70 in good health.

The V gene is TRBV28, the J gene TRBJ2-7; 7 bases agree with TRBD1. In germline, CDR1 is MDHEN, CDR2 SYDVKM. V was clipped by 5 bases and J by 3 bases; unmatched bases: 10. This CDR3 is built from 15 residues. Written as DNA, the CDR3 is TGTGCCAGCAGTATTCCGGGACAGACGTTCTACGAGCAGTACTTC. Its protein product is CASSIPGQTFYEQYF.

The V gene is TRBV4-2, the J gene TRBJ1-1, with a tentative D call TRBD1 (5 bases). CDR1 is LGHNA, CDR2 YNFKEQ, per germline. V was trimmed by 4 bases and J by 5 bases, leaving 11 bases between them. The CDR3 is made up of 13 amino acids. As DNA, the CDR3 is TGTGCCAGCAGCCCTGGATGGGGGACTGAAGCTTTCTTT. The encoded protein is CASSPGWGTEAFF.

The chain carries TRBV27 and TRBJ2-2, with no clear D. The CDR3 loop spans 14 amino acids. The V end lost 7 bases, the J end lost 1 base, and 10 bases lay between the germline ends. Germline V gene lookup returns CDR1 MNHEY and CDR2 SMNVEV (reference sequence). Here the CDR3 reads CASKKTGNTGELFF. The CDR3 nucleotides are TGTGCCAGCAAGAAGACTGGGAACACCGGGGAGCTGTTTTTT.

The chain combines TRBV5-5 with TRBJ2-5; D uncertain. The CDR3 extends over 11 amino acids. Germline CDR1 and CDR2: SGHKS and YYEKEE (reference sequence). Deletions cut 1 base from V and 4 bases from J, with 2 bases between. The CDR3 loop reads CASSLLETQYF. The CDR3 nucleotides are TGTGCCAGCAGCTTGTTAGAGACCCAGTACTTC.

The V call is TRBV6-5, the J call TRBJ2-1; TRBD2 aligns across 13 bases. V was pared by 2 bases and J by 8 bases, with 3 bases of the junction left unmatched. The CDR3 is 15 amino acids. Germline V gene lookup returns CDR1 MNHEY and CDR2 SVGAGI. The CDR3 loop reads CASSYTSGRADEQFF. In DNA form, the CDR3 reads TGTGCCAGCAGTTACACTAGCGGGAGGGCCGATGAGCAGTTCTTC.

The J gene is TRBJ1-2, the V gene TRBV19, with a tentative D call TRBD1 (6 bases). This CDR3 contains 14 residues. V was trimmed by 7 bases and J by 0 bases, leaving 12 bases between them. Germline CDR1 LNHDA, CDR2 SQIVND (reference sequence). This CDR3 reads CASNEGQSNYGYTF. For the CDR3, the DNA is TGTGCCAGTAATGAAGGACAGTCTAACTATGGCTACACCTTC.

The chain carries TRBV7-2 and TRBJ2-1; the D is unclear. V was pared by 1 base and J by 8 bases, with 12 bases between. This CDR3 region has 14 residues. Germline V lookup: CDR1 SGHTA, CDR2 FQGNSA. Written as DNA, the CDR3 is TGTGCCAGCAGCTTAGGGGTAGAGGTCTATGAGCAGTTCTTC. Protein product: CASSLGVEVYEQFF.

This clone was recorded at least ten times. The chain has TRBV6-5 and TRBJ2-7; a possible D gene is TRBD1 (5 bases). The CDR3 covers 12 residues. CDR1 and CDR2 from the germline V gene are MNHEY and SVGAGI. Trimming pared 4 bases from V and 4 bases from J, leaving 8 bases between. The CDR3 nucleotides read TGTGCCAGCAGTTCGACAGAATACGAGCAGTACTTC. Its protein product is CASSSTEYEQYF.

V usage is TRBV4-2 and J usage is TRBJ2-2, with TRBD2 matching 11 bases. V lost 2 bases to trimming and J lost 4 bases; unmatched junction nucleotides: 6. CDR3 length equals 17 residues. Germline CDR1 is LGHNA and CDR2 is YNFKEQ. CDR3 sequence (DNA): TGTGCCAGCAGCCAATTACTAGCGGGAGTCGGCACCGGGGAGCTGTTTTTT. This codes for CASSQLLAGVGTGELFF.

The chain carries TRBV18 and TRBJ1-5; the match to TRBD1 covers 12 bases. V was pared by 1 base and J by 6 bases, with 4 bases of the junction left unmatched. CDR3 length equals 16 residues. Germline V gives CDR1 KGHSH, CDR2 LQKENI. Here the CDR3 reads CASSPLGQGASQPQHF. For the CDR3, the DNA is TGTGCCAGCTCACCACTGGGACAGGGGGCGAGTCAGCCCCAGCATTTT.

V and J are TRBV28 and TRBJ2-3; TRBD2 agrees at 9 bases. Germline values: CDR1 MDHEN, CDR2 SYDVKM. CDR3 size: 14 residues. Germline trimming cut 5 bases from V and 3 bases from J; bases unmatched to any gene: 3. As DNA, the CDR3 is TGTGCCAGCAGTCGTGCGGGAGGGACAGATACGCAGTATTTT. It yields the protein CASSRAGGTDTQYF. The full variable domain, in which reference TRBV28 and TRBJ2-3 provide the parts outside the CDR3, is DVKVTQSSRYLVKRTGEKVFLECVQDMDHENMFWYRQDPGLGLRLIYFSYDVKMKEKGDIPEGYSVSREKKERFSLILESASTNQTSMYLCASSRAGGTDTQYFGPGTRLTVL.

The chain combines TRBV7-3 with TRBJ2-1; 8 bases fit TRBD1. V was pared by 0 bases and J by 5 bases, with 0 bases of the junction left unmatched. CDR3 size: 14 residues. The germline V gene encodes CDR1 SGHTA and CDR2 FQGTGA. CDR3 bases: TGTGCCAGCAGCTTAACGGGACAGGACAATGAGCAGTTCTTC. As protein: CASSLTGQDNEQFF.

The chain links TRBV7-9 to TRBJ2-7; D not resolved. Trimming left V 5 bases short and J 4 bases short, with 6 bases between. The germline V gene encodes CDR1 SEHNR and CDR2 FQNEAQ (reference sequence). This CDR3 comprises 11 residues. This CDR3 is CASSNQYEQYF. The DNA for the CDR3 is TGTGCCAGCAGCAACCAATACGAGCAGTACTTC.

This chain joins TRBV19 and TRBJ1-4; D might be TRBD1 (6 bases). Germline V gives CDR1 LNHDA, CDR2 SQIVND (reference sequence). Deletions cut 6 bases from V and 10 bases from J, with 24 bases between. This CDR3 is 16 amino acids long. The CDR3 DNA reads TGTGCCAGTAGCATGTCCCGGGGGGCGGAAGGAGGAAAACTGTTTTTT. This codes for CASSMSRGAEGGKLFF.

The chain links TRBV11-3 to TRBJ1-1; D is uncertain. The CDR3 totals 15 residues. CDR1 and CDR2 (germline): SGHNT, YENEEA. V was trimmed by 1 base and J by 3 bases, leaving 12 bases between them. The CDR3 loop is CASSLVITSYTEAFF. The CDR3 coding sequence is TGTGCCAGCAGCTTAGTTATTACCAGCTACACTGAAGCTTTCTTT.

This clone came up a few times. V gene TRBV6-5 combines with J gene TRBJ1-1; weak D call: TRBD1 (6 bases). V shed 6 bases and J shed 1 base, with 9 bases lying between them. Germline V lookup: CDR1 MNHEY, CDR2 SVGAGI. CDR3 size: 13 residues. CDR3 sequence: CASSWDTNTEAFF. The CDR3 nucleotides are TGTGCCAGCAGCTGGGACACGAACACTGAAGCTTTCTTT.

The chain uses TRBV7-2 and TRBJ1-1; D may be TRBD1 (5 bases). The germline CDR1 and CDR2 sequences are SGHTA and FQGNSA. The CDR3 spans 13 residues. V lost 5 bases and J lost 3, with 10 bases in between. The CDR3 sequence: CASSPGFYTEAFF. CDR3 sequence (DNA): TGTGCCAGCAGCCCAGGGTTTTACACTGAAGCTTTCTTT.

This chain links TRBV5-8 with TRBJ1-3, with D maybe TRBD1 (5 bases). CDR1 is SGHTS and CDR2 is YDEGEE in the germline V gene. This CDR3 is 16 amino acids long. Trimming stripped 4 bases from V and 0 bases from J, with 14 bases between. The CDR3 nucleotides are TGTGCCAGCAGCAAGAGCTACGGGGCCTCTGGAAACACCATATATTTT. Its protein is CASSKSYGASGNTIYF.

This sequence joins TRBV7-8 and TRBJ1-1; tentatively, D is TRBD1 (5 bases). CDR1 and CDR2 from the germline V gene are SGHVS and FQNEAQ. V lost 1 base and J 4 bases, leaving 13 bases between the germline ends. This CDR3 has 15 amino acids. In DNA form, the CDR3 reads TGTGCCAGCAGCTTAGTGGCAGGGAGTGGCACTGAAGCTTTCTTT. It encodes CASSLVAGSGTEAFF.

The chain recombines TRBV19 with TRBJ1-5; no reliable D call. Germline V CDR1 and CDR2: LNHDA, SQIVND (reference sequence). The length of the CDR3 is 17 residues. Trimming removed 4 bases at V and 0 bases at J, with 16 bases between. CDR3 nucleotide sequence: TGTGCCAGTAGTACCGACCCGACAATACTTAGCAATCAGCCCCAGCATTTT. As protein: CASSTDPTILSNQPQHF.

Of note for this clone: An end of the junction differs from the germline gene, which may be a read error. CDR3 residues: CASSLVGRVGPILRF. The CDR3, as DNA: TGTGCCAGCAGCTTAGTAGGGAGGGTTGGACCTATTCTGCGCTTC. The chain joins TRBV7-9 to TRBJ2-4; 7 bases match TRBD2. Germline V gene sequence: CDR1 SEHNR, CDR2 FQNEAQ (reference sequence). The CDR3 has 15 amino acids.

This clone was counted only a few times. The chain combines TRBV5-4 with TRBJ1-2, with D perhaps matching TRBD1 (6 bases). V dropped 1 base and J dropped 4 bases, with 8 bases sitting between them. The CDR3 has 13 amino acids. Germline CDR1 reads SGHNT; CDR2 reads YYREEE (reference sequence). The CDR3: CASSLTGSYGYTF. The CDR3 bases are TGTGCCAGCAGCTTGACAGGGTCCTATGGCTACACCTTC.